Each of the 12 T cell receptor beta chains below was sequenced from the same sample in a study of blood T cell repertoires in COVID-19. Sequenced by immunoSEQ multiplex PCR; TCRdb stores in-frame clones only, minus some. Seen here are roughly 50,000 clones, over 70% observed once, and the top ten hold more than 12%. Sequencing was done on a sample of peripheral blood. The source of these receptors is a human donor with active or convalescent COVID-19. The donor label of this sample is uncertain.

This chain links TRBV7-2 with TRBJ2-7; 8 nucleotides align to TRBD2. The CDR3 is 14 residues long. Germline V CDR1 and CDR2: SGHTA, FQGNSA. The trim removed 5 bases at V and 3 bases at J, leaving 6 bases unmatched. CDR3 residues: CASSGRLASYEQYF. The DNA of the CDR3 is TGTGCCAGCAGCGGCCGACTAGCGAGCTACGAGCAGTACTTC.

The chain employs TRBV6-6 and TRBJ2-6; no definite D call. This CDR3 comprises 14 residues. Trimming took off 6 bases at V and 4 bases at J, with 10 bases between the two ends. Per germline, CDR1 MNHNY and CDR2 SVGAGI (reference sequence). Written as DNA, the CDR3 is TGTGCCAGCAGGTTGGCGCGGGGGGCCAACGTCCTGACTTTC. This codes for CASRLARGANVLTF.

This clone was counted at least ten times. V and J are TRBV4-3 and TRBJ1-2; D not resolved. This CDR3 is 15 amino acids long. The V end was cut by 0 bases, the J end by 2 bases, with 10 bases between. Germline V gene data show CDR1 as LGHNA and CDR2 as YSLEER. CDR3 nucleotide sequence: TGCGCCAGCAGCCAAGATGCAGGCGTGAACTATGGCTACACCTTC. The encoded protein is CASSQDAGVNYGYTF.

The V call is TRBV12-3 or TRBV12-4, the J call TRBJ1-2; tentative D call: TRBD1 (5 bases). The V end was cut by 6 bases, the J end by 5 bases, with 7 bases between. The CDR3 contains 11 residues. CDR3 nucleotides: TGTGCCAGCAGCGCAGGGTATGGCTACACCTTC. Protein sequence: CASSAGYGYTF.

This clone was observed a single time. This chain joins TRBV10-1 and TRBJ2-3; D is unresolved. The CDR3 has 13 amino acids. In germline, CDR1 is WNHNN, CDR2 SYGVQD (reference sequence). With 3 bases removed from V and 3 bases from J, the gap between germline ends came to 7 bases. CDR3 DNA sequence: TGCGCCAGCAGTGAAACGAGGACAGATACGCAGTATTTT. Protein: CASSETRTDTQYF.

The gene calls are TRBV30 and TRBJ2-1; weak D call: TRBD2 (5 bases). This CDR3 comprises 15 residues. Germline-derived CDR1 and CDR2 are GTSNPN and SVGIG (reference sequence). The ends were cut back, 4 bases at V and 4 bases at J, with 17 bases in the middle. CDR3 in amino acids: CAWNWALGEYNEQFF. In nucleotides, the CDR3 is TGTGCCTGGAACTGGGCACTCGGGGAGTACAATGAGCAGTTCTTC.

This clone was detected once. This chain links TRBV2 with TRBJ2-1; 10 bases are shared with TRBD2. Germline V CDR1 and CDR2: SNHLY, FYNNEI. V shed 2 bases, J shed 4 bases, and the junction held 5 bases outside the gene matches. The CDR3 extends over 16 amino acids. CDR3 sequence: CASSEPASGGYNEQFF. The DNA for the CDR3 is TGTGCCAGCAGTGAACCGGCTAGCGGGGGATACAATGAGCAGTTCTTC.

The chain links TRBV7-3 to TRBJ2-5; a weak D match, TRBD2 (7 bases). From germline, CDR1 is SGHTA and CDR2 FQGTGA. V shed 3 bases and J shed 5 bases, with 10 bases lying between them. The CDR3 is 13 amino acids. In nucleotides, the CDR3 is TGTGCCAGCAGCTTCGGGGGGCTGGAGACCCAGTACTTC. Its protein is CASSFGGLETQYF. Drawing the rest from reference TRBV7-3 and TRBJ2-5, the complete variable domain is GAGVSQTPSNKVTEKGKYVELRCDPISGHTALYWYRQSLGQGPEFLIYFQGTGAADDSGLPNDRFFAVRPEGSVSTLKIQRTERGDSAVYLCASSFGGLETQYFGPGTRLLVL.

The chain combines TRBV5-4 with TRBJ2-5, with TRBD2 as a possible D gene (7 bases). Trimming removed 4 bases from V and 1 base from J, with 17 bases in between. CDR1 and CDR2 (germline): SGHNT, YYREEE (reference sequence). The length of the CDR3 is 16 residues. CDR3 sequence (DNA): TGTGCCAGCAGCCCGAGGGGGGGAACCCTCCAAGAGACCCAGTACTTC. As protein: CASSPRGGTLQETQYF.

The chain recombines TRBV7-9 with TRBJ2-3; unclear D gene. This CDR3 contains 15 residues. From germline, CDR1 is SEHNR and CDR2 FQNEAQ (reference sequence). V dropped 1 base and J dropped 2 bases, with 10 bases sitting between them. CDR3 nucleotides: TGTGCCAGCAGCTTAGTTTGGGCCTTCACAGATACGCAGTATTTT. It yields the protein CASSLVWAFTDTQYF.

The CDR3 reads CASTIGTGSSNYGYTF. DNA for the CDR3: TGTGCCAGCACAATAGGCACAGGCTCCTCTAACTATGGCTACACCTTC. The V gene is TRBV18, the J gene TRBJ1-2, with a possible D match to TRBD1 (5 bases). CDR1 KGHSH and CDR2 LQKENI come from the germline V gene. Trimming removed 8 bases from V and 0 bases from J, with 19 bases in between. The CDR3 has 16 residues.

This clone has only one observation. This chain links TRBV30 with TRBJ1-1; D might be TRBD1 (5 bases). Germline V gene lookup returns CDR1 GTSNPN and CDR2 SVGIG (reference sequence). Trimming removed 0 bases from V and 10 bases from J, with 15 bases in between. This CDR3 is built from 13 residues. The chain's CDR3 is CAWSVQTGQGAFF. The DNA for the CDR3 is TGTGCCTGGAGTGTCCAGACCGGGCAGGGAGCTTTCTTT. Variable domain in full (rest from reference TRBV30 and TRBJ1-1): SQTIHQWPATLVQPVGSPLSLECTVEGTSNPNLYWYRQAAGRGLQLLFYSVGIGQISSEVPQNLSASRPQDRQFILSSKKLLLSDSGFYLCAWSVQTGQGAFFGQGTRLTVV.